This is a list of T cell receptor beta chains from one sample in a study of patients and donors after allogeneic stem cell transplantation. TCRdb re-analysed the RT-PCR reads in MiXCR, keeping a single row per CDR3 protein. The sample shows roughly 200,000 distinct CDR3 sequences, about 37% of them seen only once. Sequencing was done on a sample of blood, either unsorted or a sorted T cell fraction (not recorded which). The receptors shown here come from a human donor who was either an allogeneic HSCT recipient or a stem cell or donor lymphocyte infusion donor (not recorded which). It is not recorded whose cells these are; they may come from a transplant donor. The CDR3 runs from the conserved cysteine through the conserved F or W. Each record gives: V gene, clone size, D gene, J gene, CDR3 protein, CDR3 DNA. The D gene is left open where the match is weak. The listing skips clone size in some rows; elsewhere it reads once, few, many or a size class.

>TRBV28|NA|NA|TRBJ2-2
CASSPSRFAGELFF
TGTGCCAGCAGTCCCTCCCGGTTCGCCGGGGAGCTGTTTTTT
>TRBV15|NA|NA|TRBJ1-2
CATSRASRNGYTF
TGTGCCACCAGCAGAGCCTCCCGCAATGGCTACACCTTC
>TRBV7-2|once|TRBD2|TRBJ2-7
CASSLARGRREQYF
TGTGCCAGCAGCTTAGCGCGCGGGAGGAGAGAGCAGTACTTC
>TRBV20-1|NA|NA|TRBJ1-6
CSATTAGLINSPLHF
TGCAGTGCTACAACCGCCGGGCTCATTAATTCACCCCTCCACTTT
>TRBV12-3/TRBV12-4|NA|NA|TRBJ1-5
CASSPDSLNQPQHF
TGTGCCAGCAGCCCCGACAGCCTTAATCAGCCCCAGCATTTT
>TRBV7-9|NA|NA|TRBJ2-2
CASSYTGSGELFF
TGTGCCAGCAGCTATACGGGATCCGGGGAGCTGTTTTTT
>TRBV27|NA|TRBD2|TRBJ2-5
CASSYFSGGPQETQYF
TGTGCCAGCAGTTACTTCAGCGGGGGACCGCAAGAGACCCAGTACTTC
>TRBV3-1|NA|TRBD1|TRBJ2-1
CASSLQAAGTGVNEQFF
TGTGCCAGCAGCCTCCAAGCGGCGGGGACAGGGGTAAATGAGCAGTTCTTC
>TRBV27|NA|NA|TRBJ1-1
CASSLQGLMNTEAFF
TGTGCCAGCAGTTTACAGGGCTTAATGAACACTGAAGCTTTCTTT
>TRBV11-2|once|TRBD2|TRBJ2-4
CASSRSPGRAKNIQYF
TGTGCCAGCAGCCGGAGTCCCGGGAGGGCCAAAAACATTCAGTACTTC
>TRBV3-1|NA|NA|TRBJ1-1
CASSQDAVIFTEAFF
TGTGCCAGCAGCCAAGATGCGGTGATTTTCACTGAAGCTTTCTTT
>TRBV20-1|few|NA|TRBJ1-2
CSARRGYGYTF
TGCAGTGCTAGACGGGGCTATGGCTACACCTTC
>TRBV7-9|NA|NA|TRBJ1-4
CASSFTSTGPEGKLFF
TGTGCCAGCAGCTTCACTTCGACAGGACCTGAGGGGAAACTGTTTTTT
>TRBV6-6|few|TRBD1|TRBJ1-1
CASSYSSTGASNTEAFF
TGTGCCAGCAGTTACTCATCCACAGGGGCCTCTAACACTGAAGCTTTCTTT
>TRBV20-1|NA|TRBD1|TRBJ1-5
CSASRGPKQPQHF
TGCAGTGCGAGTAGGGGGCCCAAGCAGCCCCAGCATTTT
>TRBV2|NA|NA|TRBJ1-5
CASSPQGLNQPQHF
TGTGCCAGCAGCCCACAGGGTTTAAATCAGCCCCAGCATTTT
>TRBV27|NA|NA|TRBJ1-5
CASSLSGVNQPQHF
TGTGCCAGCAGTTTATCGGGGGTCAATCAGCCCCAGCATTTT
>TRBV7-9|NA|NA|TRBJ1-1
CASSFGTGIPFF
NA
>TRBV24-1|NA|TRBD1|TRBJ2-7
CATEGQGTYEQYF
TGTGCCACCGAGGGACAGGGCACCTACGAGCAGTACTTC
>TRBV7-8|few|NA|TRBJ1-4
CASSLAPRAFPGATNEKLFF
TGTGCCAGCAGCTTAGCGCCACGCGCCTTCCCAGGGGCAACTAATGAAAAACTGTTTTTT
>TRBV3-1|few|NA|TRBJ1-3
CASSLTPQDSSGNTIYF
TGTGCCAGCAGCCTTACCCCACAGGACAGCTCTGGAAACACCATATATTTT
>TRBV20-1|NA|TRBD2|TRBJ2-3
CSARDSGGDTQYF
TGCAGTGCTAGAGATAGCGGGGGAGATACGCAGTATTTT
>TRBV6-6|NA|TRBD1|TRBJ2-5
CASSYAQRTGKKTQYF
TGTGCCAGCAGTTACGCCCAAAGGACAGGGAAAAAGACCCAGTACTTC
>TRBV12-3/TRBV12-4|few|NA|TRBJ1-6
CASRPGSDNSPLHF
TGTGCCAGCAGGCCGGGGAGCGATAATTCACCCCTCCACTTT
>TRBV6-6|few|NA|TRBJ1-4
CASSYQAEEKLFF
TGTGCCAGCAGTTATCAGGCGGAAGAAAAACTGTTTTTT
>TRBV5-1|NA|NA|TRBJ1-6
CASSVFGRNNSPLHF
TGCGCCAGCAGCGTCTTCGGGCGGAATAATTCACCCCTCCACTTT
>TRBV7-8|few|TRBD1|TRBJ1-1
CASSIPYRGHTEAFF
TGTGCCAGCAGCATCCCCTACAGGGGGCACACTGAAGCTTTCTTT
>TRBV24-1|NA|TRBD1|TRBJ2-3
CATRGQAGDTQYF
TGTGCCACCAGGGGACAGGCAGGGGATACGCAGTATTTT
>TRBV12-3/TRBV12-4|few|NA|TRBJ1-1
CASSTRNGPEAFF
TGTGCCAGCAGCACCCGAAATGGCCCTGAAGCTTTCTTT
>TRBV10-3|few|TRBD1|TRBJ2-5
CAISDRAQETQYF
TGTGCCATCAGCGACAGGGCCCAAGAGACCCAGTACTTC
>TRBV10-3|NA|TRBD1|TRBJ1-4
CAISEYGQGNEKLFF
TGTGCCATCAGTGAGTACGGACAGGGTAATGAAAAACTGTTTTTT
>TRBV4-2|NA|NA|TRBJ1-6
CASSQIHMGNFNSPLHF
TGTGCCAGCAGCCAGATCCATATGGGGAACTTTAATTCACCCCTCCACTTT
>TRBV4-3|few|NA|TRBJ1-2
CASSQDGTLTGYTF
TGCGCCAGCAGCCAAGATGGGACCCTTACTGGCTACACCTTC
>TRBV5-1|NA|NA|TRBJ1-1
CASSAPTEMNTEAFF
TGCGCCAGCAGCGCTCCCACAGAGATGAACACTGAAGCTTTCTTT
>TRBV29-1|NA|NA|TRBJ1-3
CSVIQDSGNTIYF
TGCAGCGTTATACAGGACTCTGGAAACACCATATATTTT
>TRBV12-3/TRBV12-4|NA|NA|TRBJ2-1
CASSFPEDNEQFF
TGTGCCAGCAGTTTTCCGGAGGACAATGAGCAGTTCTTC
>TRBV4-3|NA|TRBD1|TRBJ1-6
CASSHSDRGRFRNSPLHF
TGCGCCAGCAGCCATTCCGACAGGGGGCGCTTCAGGAATTCACCCCTCCACTTT
>TRBV5-1|few|NA|TRBJ2-1
CASSLRDSRSEQFF
TGCGCCAGCAGCTTGAGGGACTCCCGGAGTGAGCAGTTCTTC
>TRBV5-1|NA|NA|TRBJ1-2
CASTLDREIYGYTF
TGCGCCAGCACTCTGGATAGGGAAATCTATGGCTACACCTTC
>TRBV27|NA|TRBD1|TRBJ1-5
CASRPGQLYQPQHF
TGTGCCAGCAGACCGGGACAGCTCTATCAGCCCCAGCATTTT